This TCR beta chain emerged from a study of cytomegalovirus exposure and HLA in healthy donors. Trimming pared 0 bases from V and 14 bases from J, leaving 14 bases between. Germline V CDR1 and CDR2: LNHDA, SQIVND (reference sequence). The CDR3 length is 13 residues. This clone was seen a few times. PCR primers comprised 60 Vbeta and 13 Jbeta primers. Here immunoSEQ multiplex PCR was the method, and the copy in TCRdb shows in-frame clones only, minus some. The sample includes tens of thousands of clones, 80% to 90% of them seen just once. This TCR derives from a woman in her thirties or forties in good health and CMV-seropositive. The sequencing input was PBMCs. The chain is built from TRBV19 and TRBJ2-1; a weak D match, TRBD2 (6 bases). CDR3 DNA sequence: TGTGCCAGTAGTATAGATCTAGGAGGGAAGGAGTTCTTC. The encoded protein is CASSIDLGGKEFF.